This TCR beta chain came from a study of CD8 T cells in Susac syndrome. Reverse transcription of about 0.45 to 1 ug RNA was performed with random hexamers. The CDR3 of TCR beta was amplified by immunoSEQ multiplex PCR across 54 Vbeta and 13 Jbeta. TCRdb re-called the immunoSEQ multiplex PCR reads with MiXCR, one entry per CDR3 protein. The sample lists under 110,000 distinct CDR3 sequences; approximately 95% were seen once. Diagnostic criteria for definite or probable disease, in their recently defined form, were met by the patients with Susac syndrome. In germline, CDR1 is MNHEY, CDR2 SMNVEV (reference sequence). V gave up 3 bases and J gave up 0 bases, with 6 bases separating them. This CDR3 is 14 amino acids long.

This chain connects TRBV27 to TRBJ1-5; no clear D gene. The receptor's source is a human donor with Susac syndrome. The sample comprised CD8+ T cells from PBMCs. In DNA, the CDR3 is TGTGCCAGCAGTTTCGGGTATAGCAATCAGCCCCAGCATTTT. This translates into CASSFGYSNQPQHF.